The source of this T cell receptor beta chain is a study of cytomegalovirus exposure and HLA in healthy donors. The study's findings and limits: A later analysis associated 15,000 to 20,000 TCR beta sequences with HLA alleles at a 0.05 false discovery rate.

Primers: 60 Vbeta forward and 13 Jbeta reverse. Assay: immunoSEQ multiplex PCR; the TCRdb copy retains only in-frame clones and omits some. The sample records 140,000 to 150,000 clones, 60% to 85% being singletons. A note on this clone: Its antigen is as yet unknown.

Germline lookup yields CDR1 LNHNV and CDR2 YYDKDF (reference sequence). This CDR3 has 16 residues. V lost 0 bases to trimming and J lost 2 bases; unmatched junction nucleotides: 4. Sequencing input: PBMCs. The receptor's source is a woman in her thirties or forties in good health and CMV-seropositive. The rearrangement uses TRBV15 and TRBJ2-5, with TRBD1 matching over 9 bases. The DNA for the CDR3 is TGTGCCACCAGCAGAGATACAGGGGGCTTACAAGAGACCCAGTACTTC. Its protein is CATSRDTGGLQETQYF.